This TCR beta chain emerged from a study of T cells after yellow fever vaccination. Study results and limitations: Weaker overall was a secondary response that nonetheless peaked faster, on day 5 versus 15.

A single record per CDR3 protein comes from TCRdb applying MiXCR to the 5' RACE reads. The profile shows 70,000 to 80,000 distinct CDR3 sequences, about 7.7% of them singletons. Trimming cost V 4 bases and J 7 bases; bases outside gene matches: 8. This CDR3 comprises 15 residues. Germline loops: CDR1 WSHSY, CDR2 SAAADI. This clonotype came up many times. The target antigen is unknown. The sequenced sample was CD8+ T cells sorted from PBMCs, obtained around 10 days after the first yellow fever vaccination. The genes are TRBV10-2 and TRBJ2-1; 9 bases line up with TRBD2. This clonotype was sampled from a young man who received the YFV17D yellow fever vaccine. In nucleotides, the CDR3 is TGCGCCAGCAGTGTACTAGCGGGTGGATGGAATGAGCAGTTCTTC. This translates into CASSVLAGGWNEQFF.